What follows is one T cell receptor (beta chain) and its context. Its antigen is still unknown. These data originate in a study of T cell responses to AZD1222 COVID-19 vaccine (dated by TCRdb to 2020 to 2023). Background on the whole study: TCR sequencing was performed for some 250 trial participants, of whom around 210 were given two doses of AZD1222 and around 25 were given two doses of MenACWY control vaccine. Trial participants were enrolled by age into subgroups of 18-55, 56-69 and 70-plus years, and around 150, 28 and 57 TCR-sequenced participants, respectively, were included in these subgroups.

Paper-wide results and their limitations: In the small 56-69-year group, the increase in depth fell short of significance, most likely because of low power. After two AZD1222 doses, both the breadth and the depth of spike-specific TCRs were significantly higher than at day 0 and than in MenACWY recipients. Nearly half of unique spike-specific TCRs reportedly recognized epitopes outside regions mutated in the B.1.351 and B.1.1.7 variants. Conclusions about previously exposed vaccinees were limited because only a handful of AZD1222 recipients were SARS-CoV-2 seropositive at baseline. The vaccine-associated CD4 TCRs covered the entire spike protein, and the dominant responses fell in regions 160-218 and 743-854. Most participants were white British and females outnumbered males, and the authors suggested that clonal diversity may have been underestimated. Because no day 14 peak-response samples were available, the repertoires could be characterized only after the peak T cell response.

The sample's time point, from its label and the paper: baseline before first vaccination. Vaccinee samples were obtained from the UK trials COV001 and COV002, which included a single-blind randomized controlled phase 2/3 trial of AZD1222 (ChAdOx1 nCoV-19) in healthy adults. Trial participant PBMC samples were collected at day 0 and day 28 after the second dose for TCRbeta chain sequencing. The CDR3 regions of human TCRbeta chains were subjected to immunosequencing. From the authors' description of their analysis: Repertoire TCRs were checked for matches against a reference library of SARS-CoV-2-specific TCRs that had been generated using the MIRA antigen-specificity platform. Breadth was defined as the fraction of unique TCRs that were SARS-CoV-2-associated, and depth was defined as the fraction of total T cells that were SARS-CoV-2-associated. Each spike-specific TCR was assigned to its reactive spike region and to a CD4 or CD8 class using the MIRA data. Log10-transformed breadth and depth values were compared by one-way ANOVA with Sidak's multiple comparisons tests. The immuneACCESS repertoire file appears here via TCRdb, limited to in-frame rearrangements. These files lack a portion of the clones; in checked studies, under half of the deficit traces to unresolved V genes, and the cause of the others is not known. Clone size and the V and J calls come from that table; the DNA yielded D and trimming. This sample's table has entries for about 140,000 clones. Around 2.2% of the sample goes to the ten largest clones.

Between the V and J ends, shortened by 6 bases and 1 base respectively, the junction contains 18 bases. Taken from the germline V gene, the CDR1 and CDR2 loops are SGHVS and FNYEAQ. The CDR3 contains 16 residues, cysteine and phenylalanine counted. The retained sequence is limited to the CDR3, 48 bases, with the frame set at the first base. In this chain, TRBV7-6 is recombined with TRBJ1-1, with the identity of the D gene unclear. The receptor's source is an adult in good health. Specimen: peripheral blood. For the CDR3, the sequence is CASSPRSVATNTEAFF. At the DNA level, the sequence is TGTGCCAGCAGTCCAAGGTCGGTAGCTACGAACACTGAAGCTTTCTTT.